The 6 T cell receptor beta chains below come from one sample, sequenced in a study of cytomegalovirus exposure and HLA in healthy donors (dated by TCRdb to 2017 to 2019). Library method: the immunoSEQ multiplex PCR assay. For the multiplex PCR, a mixture combining 60 forward primers for TCR Vbeta segments and 13 reverse primers for TCR Jbeta segments was used. The table comes from immuneACCESS by way of TCRdb, which keeps in-frame sequences with V and J called. Part of the clones is missing from these tables; in studies checked, under half for an unresolved V gene and the rest for unknown reasons. For this sample the table gives about 190,000 clones, of which around 86% were detected only once. The ten biggest clones cover approximately 1.9% of the sample. Sequencing input: PBMCs. All receptors derive from a woman between 18 and 29 years old in good health and CMV-seronegative.

The chain recombines TRBV7-9 with TRBJ2-2, with 12 nucleotides matching TRBD2. This CDR3 spans 16 amino acids. Trimming took 5 bases from V and 5 from J; bases not matched to a gene: 6. Germline V gene data show CDR1 as SEHNR and CDR2 as FQNEAQ (reference sequence). The CDR3 region is CASSRGLAGSTGELFF. As DNA, the CDR3 is TGTGCCAGCAGCCGAGGACTAGCGGGAAGTACCGGGGAGCTGTTTTTT.

This clone appeared once. DNA of the CDR3: TGTGCCAGCAGTTACCCTCTAGCGGGAGCGTCCTACGAGCAGTACTTC. Its translation is CASSYPLAGASYEQYF. This sequence joins TRBV6-6 and TRBJ2-7; 10 bases fit TRBD2. V lost 2 bases and J lost 1; bases outside the gene matches: 5. CDR3 length equals 16 residues. Per the germline V gene, CDR1 is MNHNY and CDR2 is SVGAGI (reference sequence).

This chain connects TRBV30 to TRBJ2-3; 7 bases match TRBD1. The CDR3 totals 15 residues. Unmatched junction bases numbered 7, after V lost 2 bases and J lost 2 bases. Germline V lookup: CDR1 GTSNPN, CDR2 SVGIG (reference sequence). The DNA for the CDR3 is TGTGCCTGGAGTCCCGGGACAGCAAACACAGATACGCAGTATTTT. Encoded protein: CAWSPGTANTDTQYF.

This clone was counted a few times. The V call is TRBV6-5, the J call TRBJ2-2; 8 nucleotides agree with TRBD2. The germline CDR1 and CDR2 sequences are MNHEY and SVGAGI. Trimming took 3 bases from V and 7 from J; bases not matched to a gene: 7. This CDR3 contains 15 residues. CDR3 loop: CASSYTLAGGGELFF. In DNA form, the CDR3 reads TGTGCCAGCAGTTATACCCTAGCGGGTGGCGGGGAGCTGTTTTTT.

Here the CDR3 DNA reads TGTGCCAGCAGTAGCGGGGGGGGCCACACCGGGGAGCTGTTTTTT. Protein product: CASSSGGGHTGELFF. The J gene is TRBJ2-2, the V gene TRBV6-5, with 10 bases fitting TRBD2. V lost 5 bases to trimming and J lost 3 bases; unmatched junction nucleotides: 3. The germline V gene has CDR1 MNHEY and CDR2 SVGAGI. The CDR3 length is 15 residues.

This clone occurred once. The chain couples TRBV5-4 to TRBJ1-1; 10 bases map to TRBD1. Germline V lookup: CDR1 SGHNT, CDR2 YYREEE (reference sequence). V lost 4 bases, J lost 0 bases, and 6 bases stayed unmatched. The CDR3 runs 16 residues. The CDR3 coding sequence is TGTGCCAGCAGCCGATCGGGACAGGGGTTGAACACTGAAGCTTTCTTT. It translates to CASSRSGQGLNTEAFF.